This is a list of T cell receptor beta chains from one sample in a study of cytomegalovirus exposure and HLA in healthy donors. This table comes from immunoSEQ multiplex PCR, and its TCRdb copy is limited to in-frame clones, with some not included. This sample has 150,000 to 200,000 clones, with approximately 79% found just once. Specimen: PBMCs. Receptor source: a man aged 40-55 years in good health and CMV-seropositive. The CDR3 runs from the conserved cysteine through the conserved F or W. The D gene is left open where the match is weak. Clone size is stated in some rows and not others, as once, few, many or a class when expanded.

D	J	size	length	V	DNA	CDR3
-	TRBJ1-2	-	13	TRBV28	TGTGCGGTTAGTGGGGGGGCAGGATATGGCTACACCTTC	CAVSGGAGYGYTF
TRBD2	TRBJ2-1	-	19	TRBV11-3	TGTGCCAGCAGCACGCGGGGCGCTAGCGGGCTTACGCCCTACAATGAGCAGTTCTTC	CASSTRGASGLTPYNEQFF
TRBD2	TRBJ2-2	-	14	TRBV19	TGTGCCAGTAGTATAAGGGAGGGTGTCGGGGAGCTGTTTTTT	CASSIREGVGELFF
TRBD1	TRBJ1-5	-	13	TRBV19	TGTGCCAGTAGCGAACAGGGGGGTCAGCCCCAGCATTTT	CASSEQGGQPQHF
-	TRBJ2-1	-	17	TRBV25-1	TGTGCCAGCAGTGATTCAGTCGACTATCAGAATTACAATGAGCAGTTCTTC	CASSDSVDYQNYNEQFF
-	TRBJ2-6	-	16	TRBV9	TGTGCCAGCAGCGTAGACCAAAACTCTGGGGCCAACGGCCTGACTTTC	CASSVDQNSGANGLTF
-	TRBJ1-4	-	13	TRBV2	TGTGCCGGAGGGACGGACCCATATGAAAAACTGTTTTTT	CAGGTDPYEKLFF
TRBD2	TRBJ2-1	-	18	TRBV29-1	TGCAGCGTCTTCCCCGGGACTAGCGGGAGCCCCCTGGGGAATGAGCAGTTCTTC	CSVFPGTSGSPLGNEQFF
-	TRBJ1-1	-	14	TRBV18	TGTGCCAGCTCACTTCGGGACAAACAGTCTGAAGCTTTCTTT	CASSLRDKQSEAFF
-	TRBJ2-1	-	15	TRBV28	TGTGCCAGCAGTTTTCACGGGAGCCACTACAATGAGCAGTTCTTC	CASSFHGSHYNEQFF
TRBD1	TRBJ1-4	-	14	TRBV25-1	TGTGCCAGCAGTGAAGACAGGGGGAAGGAAAAACTGTTTTTT	CASSEDRGKEKLFF
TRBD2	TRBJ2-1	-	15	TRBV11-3	TGTGCCAGCAGCCAGACCGGGACTAGCGGGAGTGTCAAGTTCTTC	CASSQTGTSGSVKFF
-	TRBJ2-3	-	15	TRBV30	TGTGCCTGGAGCCGGGACTCCCTTAGCACAGATACGCAGTATTTT	CAWSRDSLSTDTQYF
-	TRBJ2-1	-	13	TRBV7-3	TGTGCCAGCAGCCCCGGTTCCTACAATGAGCAGTTCTTC	CASSPGSYNEQFF
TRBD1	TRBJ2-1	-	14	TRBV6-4	TGTGCCAGCAGTCTTGACAGGGACTACAATGAGCAGTTCTTC	CASSLDRDYNEQFF
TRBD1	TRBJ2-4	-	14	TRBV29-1	TGCAGCGCTCAGACAGGGAAGGACAAAAACATTCAGTACTTC	CSAQTGKDKNIQYF
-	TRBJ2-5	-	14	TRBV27	TGTGCCAGCACCTCGCTGGGGCGACAAGAGACCCAGTACTTC	CASTSLGRQETQYF
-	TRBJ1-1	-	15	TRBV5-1	TGCGCCAGCAGCTTATCCTTGGGAGCGAACACTGAAGCTTTCTTT	CASSLSLGANTEAFF
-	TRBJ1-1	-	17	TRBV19	TGTGCCAGTAGTATAGAGTCTCGGCTACTCAGAGGGACTGAAGCTTTCTTT	CASSIESRLLRGTEAFF
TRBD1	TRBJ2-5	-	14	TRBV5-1	TGCGCCAGCAGCTTGGGGACAGGCCAAGAGACCCAGTACTTC	CASSLGTGQETQYF
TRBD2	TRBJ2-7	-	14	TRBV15	TGTGCCACCAGCAGAGGGACTAGCGGGTACGAGCAGTACTTC	CATSRGTSGYEQYF
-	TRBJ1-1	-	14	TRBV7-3	TGTGCCAGCAGCCCCACAGGGATGGACACTGAAGCTTTCTTT	CASSPTGMDTEAFF
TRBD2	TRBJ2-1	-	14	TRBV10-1	TGCGCCAGCAGTGCTAGCGGGCCTTACAATGAGCAGTTCTTC	CASSASGPYNEQFF
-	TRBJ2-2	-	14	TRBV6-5	TGTGCCAGCAGGCCGGGACAGAACACCGGGGAGCTGTTTTTT	CASRPGQNTGELFF
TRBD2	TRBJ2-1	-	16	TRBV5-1	TGCGCCAGCAGCTTGGCCTCTAGCGGCGCCTACAATGAGCAGTTCTTC	CASSLASSGAYNEQFF
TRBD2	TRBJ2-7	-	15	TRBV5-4	TGTGCCAGCAGTTCTAGCGGGAGTGGTTTCTACGAGCAGTACTTC	CASSSSGSGFYEQYF
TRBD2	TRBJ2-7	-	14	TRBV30	TGTGCCTGGAGTGTACGGAGCGGGGGCTACGAGCAGTACTTC	CAWSVRSGGYEQYF
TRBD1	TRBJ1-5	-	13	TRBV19	TGTGCCAGTACGGGACAGAGCAATCAGCCCCAGCATTTT	CASTGQSNQPQHF
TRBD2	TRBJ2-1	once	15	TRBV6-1	TGTGCCAGCAGTGAAGATACTAGCGGGAGTGCTGAGCAGTTCTTC	CASSEDTSGSAEQFF
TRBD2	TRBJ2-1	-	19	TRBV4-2	TGTGCCAGCAGCCTCGGGACTAGCGGGAGGCCGGGGGTTTACAATGAGCAGTTCTTC	CASSLGTSGRPGVYNEQFF
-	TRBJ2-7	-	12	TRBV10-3	TGTGCCATCAGTGAGCCATTCTACGAGCAGTACTTC	CAISEPFYEQYF
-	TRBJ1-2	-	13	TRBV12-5	TGTGCTAGTGGTTTGGGGACAGATTATGGCTACACCTTC	CASGLGTDYGYTF
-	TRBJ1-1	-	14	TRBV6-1	TGTGCCAGCAGCCCAGGGTCCGTGAACACTGAAGCTTTCTTT	CASSPGSVNTEAFF
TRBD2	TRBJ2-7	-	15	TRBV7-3	TGTGCCAGCAGCTTAACGGGTAGCGGGAGTTACGAGCAGTACTTC	CASSLTGSGSYEQYF
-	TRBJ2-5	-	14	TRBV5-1	TGCGCCAGCAGCTTGGGCAATTTGAGGGAGACCCAGTACTTC	CASSLGNLRETQYF
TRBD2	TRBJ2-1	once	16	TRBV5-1	TGCGCCAGCAGCTTGTGGGAGGGACTAGCGGGGGATGAGCAGTTCTTC	CASSLWEGLAGDEQFF
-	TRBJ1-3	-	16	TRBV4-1	TGCGCCAGCAGCCCCGGCAGGGGATGGACTGGAAACACCATATATTTT	CASSPGRGWTGNTIYF
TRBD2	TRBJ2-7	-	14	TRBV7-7	TGTGCTAGCAGCCCACTAGCGGGAGCAGGCGAGCAGTACTTC	CASSPLAGAGEQYF
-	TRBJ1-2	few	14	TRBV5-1	TGCGCCAGTGCGGGCGGAGAATCCAGCTATGGCTACACCTTC	CASAGGESSYGYTF
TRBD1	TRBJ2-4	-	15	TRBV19	TGTGCCAGTAGTAACACAGGGGGCGCCAAAAACAGTCAGTACTTC	CASSNTGGAKNSQYF
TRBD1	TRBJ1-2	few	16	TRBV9	TGTGCCAGCAGCCCTCAAAGGGGGCTTGGGGGATATGGCTACACCTTC	CASSPQRGLGGYGYTF